These T cell receptor beta chains were read from a single sample in a study of T cells in Graves' hyperthyroidism and ophthalmopathy. MiXCR was run by TCRdb on the multiplex PCR reads, yielding one entry per CDR3 protein. The sample lists approximately 600,000 distinct CDR3 sequences, approximately 15% occurring once. Sequencing was performed on blood. These receptor sequences come from a woman aged 18-29 years with Graves' ophthalmopathy. Each CDR3 is given with its conserved first and last residue. The D gene is left open where the match is weak. The size entry is marked missing in some rows and otherwise reads once, few, many or a size class.

>TRBJ2-7|many|TRBV20-1|-
CSARGIGGEQYF
TGCAGTGCTAGAGGGATCGGTGGCGAGCAGTACTTC
>TRBJ2-1|-|TRBV5-8|-
CASSLAFGPGNEQFF
TGTGCCAGCAGCTTGGCCTTCGGCCCCGGGAATGAGCAGTTCTTC
>TRBJ1-1|many|TRBV18|TRBD1
CASSSGTGGLMNTEAFF
TGTGCCAGCTCATCCGGGACAGGGGGCCTCATGAACACTGAAGCTTTCTTT
>TRBJ1-2|many|TRBV29-1|-
CSVDLSQDYGYTF
TGCAGCGTTGATTTGTCACAGGACTATGGCTACACCTTC
>TRBJ2-4|many|TRBV30|-
CAWRARLAKNIQYF
TGTGCCTGGAGGGCTAGGCTAGCCAAAAACATTCAGTACTTC
>TRBJ2-5|-|TRBV13|-
CASSPVLREKTQYF
TGTGCCAGCAGCCCGGTTCTAAGGGAGAAAACCCAGTACTTC
>TRBJ1-5|many|TRBV30|-
CAWSVSPSNQPQHF
TGTGCCTGGAGTGTTTCTCCGAGCAATCAGCCCCAGCATTTT
>TRBJ1-5|many|TRBV28|TRBD1
CASSPGEDRPNSNQPQHF
TGTGCCAGCAGTCCAGGGGAGGACAGGCCTAATAGCAATCAGCCCCAGCATTTT
>TRBJ2-1|-|TRBV3-1|-
CASSHDGPYNEQFF
TGTGCCAGCAGCCACGATGGGCCCTACAATGAGCAGTTCTTC
>TRBJ2-1|-|TRBV11-1|TRBD1
CASSSRGQDVSYNEQFF
TGTGCCAGCAGCTCAAGAGGACAGGACGTGTCCTACAATGAGCAGTTCTTC
>TRBJ2-5|many|TRBV6-1|-
CASTDLGETQYF
TGTGCCAGCACAGACCTTGGGGAGACCCAGTACTTC
>TRBJ2-2|-|TRBV12-3/TRBV12-4|TRBD2
CASSPIDGTSANTGELFF
TGTGCCAGCAGTCCTATCGACGGGACTAGCGCGAACACCGGGGAGCTGTTTTTT
>TRBJ1-1|few|TRBV19|-
CASITRGGTEAFF
TGTGCCAGTATCACACGCGGGGGCACTGAAGCTTTCTTT